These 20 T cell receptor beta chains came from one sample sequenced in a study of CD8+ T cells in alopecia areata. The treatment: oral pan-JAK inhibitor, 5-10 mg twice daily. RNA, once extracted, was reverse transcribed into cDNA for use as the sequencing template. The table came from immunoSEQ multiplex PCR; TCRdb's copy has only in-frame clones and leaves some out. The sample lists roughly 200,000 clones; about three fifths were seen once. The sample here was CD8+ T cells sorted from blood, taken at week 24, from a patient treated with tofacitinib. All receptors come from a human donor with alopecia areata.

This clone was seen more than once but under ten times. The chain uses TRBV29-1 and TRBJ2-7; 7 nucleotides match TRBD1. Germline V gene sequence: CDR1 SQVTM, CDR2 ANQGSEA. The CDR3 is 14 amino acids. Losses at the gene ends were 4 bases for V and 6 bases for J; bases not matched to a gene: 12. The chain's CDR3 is CSVVRGGPAGEQYF. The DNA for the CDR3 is TGCAGCGTTGTCAGAGGGGGCCCCGCAGGCGAGCAGTACTTC.

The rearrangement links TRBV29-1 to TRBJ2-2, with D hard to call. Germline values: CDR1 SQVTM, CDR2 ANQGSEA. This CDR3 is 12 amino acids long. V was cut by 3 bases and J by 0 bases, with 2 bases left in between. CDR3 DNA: TGCAGCGTTGAGGCGAACACCGGGGAGCTGTTTTTT. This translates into CSVEANTGELFF.

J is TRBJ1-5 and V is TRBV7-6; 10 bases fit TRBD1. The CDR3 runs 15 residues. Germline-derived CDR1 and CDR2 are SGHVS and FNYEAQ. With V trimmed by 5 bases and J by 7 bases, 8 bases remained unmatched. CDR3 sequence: CASSPGTGVGQPQHF. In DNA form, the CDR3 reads TGTGCCAGCAGCCCCGGGACAGGGGTAGGCCAGCCCCAGCATTTT.

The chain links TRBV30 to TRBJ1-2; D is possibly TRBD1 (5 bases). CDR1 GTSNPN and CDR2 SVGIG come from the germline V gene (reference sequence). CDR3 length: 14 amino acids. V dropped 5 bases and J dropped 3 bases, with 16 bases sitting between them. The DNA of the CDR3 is TGTGCCTGGGAAGTGGCAGGGAGCTACTATGGCTACACCTTC. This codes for CAWEVAGSYYGYTF.

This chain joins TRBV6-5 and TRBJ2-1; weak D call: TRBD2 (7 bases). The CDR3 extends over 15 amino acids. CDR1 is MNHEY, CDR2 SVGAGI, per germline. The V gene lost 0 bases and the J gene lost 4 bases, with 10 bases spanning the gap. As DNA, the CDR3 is TGTGCCAGCAGTTACTCGGAGGGGGGGTACAATGAGCAGTTCTTC. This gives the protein CASSYSEGGYNEQFF.

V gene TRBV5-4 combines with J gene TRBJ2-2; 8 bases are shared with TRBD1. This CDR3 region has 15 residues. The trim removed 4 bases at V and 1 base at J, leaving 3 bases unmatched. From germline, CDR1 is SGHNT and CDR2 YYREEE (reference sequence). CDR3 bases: TGTGCCAGCAGCGCGGACAGGGTGAACACCGGGGAGCTGTTTTTT. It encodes CASSADRVNTGELFF.

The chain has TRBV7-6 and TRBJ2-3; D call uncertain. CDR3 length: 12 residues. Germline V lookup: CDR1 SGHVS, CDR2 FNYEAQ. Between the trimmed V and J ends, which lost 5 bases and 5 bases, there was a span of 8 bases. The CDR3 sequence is CASSRSVDTQYF. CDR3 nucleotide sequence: TGTGCCAGCAGCCGAAGTGTAGATACGCAGTATTTT.

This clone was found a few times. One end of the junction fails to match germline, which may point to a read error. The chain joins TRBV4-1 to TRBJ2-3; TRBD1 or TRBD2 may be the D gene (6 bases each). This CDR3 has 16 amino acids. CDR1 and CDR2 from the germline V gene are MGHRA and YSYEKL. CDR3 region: CASSQGAGGPTDTQYF. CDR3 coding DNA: TGCGCCAGCAGTCAAGGGGCCGGGGGCCCCACAGATACGCAGTATTTT.

The CDR3, as DNA: TGTGCCAGCACCCGGGGGACAGGGTACTACGAGCAGTACTTC. This gives the protein CASTRGTGYYEQYF. This chain joins TRBV7-9 and TRBJ2-7, with 9 bases lining up with TRBD1. Germline assignment: CDR1 SEHNR and CDR2 FQNEAQ (reference sequence). V trimming: 7 bases; J trimming: 3 bases; junction bases outside the gene matches: 7. The CDR3 sequence is 14 residues long.

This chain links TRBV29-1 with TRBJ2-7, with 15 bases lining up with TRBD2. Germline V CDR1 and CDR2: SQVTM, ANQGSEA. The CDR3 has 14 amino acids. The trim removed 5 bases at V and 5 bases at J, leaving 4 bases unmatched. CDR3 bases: TGCAGCGTTACCGGGACTAGCGGGGGGAACGAGCAGTACTTC. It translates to CSVTGTSGGNEQYF.

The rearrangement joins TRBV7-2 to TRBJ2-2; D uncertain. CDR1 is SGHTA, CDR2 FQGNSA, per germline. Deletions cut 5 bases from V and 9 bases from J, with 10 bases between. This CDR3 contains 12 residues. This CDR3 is CASSQNMWELFF. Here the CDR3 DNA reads TGTGCCAGCAGCCAAAACATGTGGGAGCTGTTTTTT.

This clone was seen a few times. The CDR3 loop is CASSVATGSTEAFF. The CDR3 nucleotides are TGTGCCAGCAGCGTAGCGACGGGGAGCACTGAAGCTTTCTTT. The rearrangement joins TRBV9 to TRBJ1-1; no clear D. The CDR3 length is 14 residues. Germline assignment: CDR1 SGDLS and CDR2 YYNGEE. Trimming left V 0 bases short and J 4 bases short, with 10 bases between.

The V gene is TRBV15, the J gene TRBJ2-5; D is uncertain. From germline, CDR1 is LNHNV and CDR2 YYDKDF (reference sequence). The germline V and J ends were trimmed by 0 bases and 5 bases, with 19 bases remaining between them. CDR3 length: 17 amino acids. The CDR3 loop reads CATSRDYGFQVRETQYF. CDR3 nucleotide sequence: TGTGCCACCAGCAGAGATTACGGGTTCCAGGTTCGGGAGACCCAGTACTTC.

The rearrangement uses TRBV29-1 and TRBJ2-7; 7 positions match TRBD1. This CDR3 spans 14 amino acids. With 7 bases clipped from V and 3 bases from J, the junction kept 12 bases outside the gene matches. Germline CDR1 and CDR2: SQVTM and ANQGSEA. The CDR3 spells CSAEEQGKGYEQYF. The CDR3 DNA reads TGCAGCGCCGAAGAACAGGGGAAGGGCTACGAGCAGTACTTC.

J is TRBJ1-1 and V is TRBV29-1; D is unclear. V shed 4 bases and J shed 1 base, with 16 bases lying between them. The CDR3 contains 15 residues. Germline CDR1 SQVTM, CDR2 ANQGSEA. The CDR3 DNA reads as TGCAGCGTTGGGCGGTTTGCCGAACCGAACACTGAAGCTTTCTTT. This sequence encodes CSVGRFAEPNTEAFF.

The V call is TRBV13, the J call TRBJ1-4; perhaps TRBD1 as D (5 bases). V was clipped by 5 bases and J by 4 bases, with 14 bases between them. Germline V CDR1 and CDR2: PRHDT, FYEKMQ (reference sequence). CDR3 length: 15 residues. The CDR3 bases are TGTGCCAGCAGCAGTCGGGACGGCTTTAATGAAAAACTGTTTTTT. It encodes CASSSRDGFNEKLFF.

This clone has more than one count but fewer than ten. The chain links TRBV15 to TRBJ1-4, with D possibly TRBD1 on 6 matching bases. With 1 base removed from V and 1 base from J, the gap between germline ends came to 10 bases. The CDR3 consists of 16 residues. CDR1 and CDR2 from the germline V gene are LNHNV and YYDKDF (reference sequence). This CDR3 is CATSRGGAGTNEKLFF. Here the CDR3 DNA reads TGTGCCACCAGCAGAGGGGGGGCGGGAACTAATGAAAAACTGTTTTTT.

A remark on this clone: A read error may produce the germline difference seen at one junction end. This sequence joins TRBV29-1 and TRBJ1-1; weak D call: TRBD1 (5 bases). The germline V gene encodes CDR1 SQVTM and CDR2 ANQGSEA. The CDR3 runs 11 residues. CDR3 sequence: CSVRLGLPPPF. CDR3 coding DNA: TGCAGCGTCCGCTTGGGACTTCCTCCTCCCTTT.

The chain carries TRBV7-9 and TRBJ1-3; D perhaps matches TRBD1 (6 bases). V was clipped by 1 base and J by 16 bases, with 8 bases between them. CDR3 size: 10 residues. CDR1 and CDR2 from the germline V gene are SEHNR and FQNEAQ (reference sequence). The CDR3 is CASSLGTAYF. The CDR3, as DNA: TGTGCCAGCAGCTTAGGGACAGCCTATTTT.

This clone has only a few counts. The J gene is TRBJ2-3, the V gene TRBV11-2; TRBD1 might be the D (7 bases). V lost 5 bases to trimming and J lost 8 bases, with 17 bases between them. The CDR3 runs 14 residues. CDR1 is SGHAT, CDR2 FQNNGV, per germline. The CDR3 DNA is TGTGCCAGCAGCCCACGCGCGCAGGGGGGTACGCAGTATTTT. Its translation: CASSPRAQGGTQYF.